The 29 T cell receptor beta chains listed next were all sequenced from one sample in a study of T cells in Graves' hyperthyroidism and ophthalmopathy. Amplification of TCR beta CDR3 regions was performed using RNA transcripts as template. TCR CDR3 regions were first amplified by RT-PCR with HTBI primers. A single record per CDR3 protein comes from TCRdb applying MiXCR to the multiplex PCR reads. The top ten clones hold 3% to 4% of a sample with roughly 380,000 distinct CDR3 sequences, roughly 19% of them seen once. The sequenced sample was blood. The source is a woman under 30 with Graves' hyperthyroidism.

This clonotype was detected ten times or more. The rearrangement links TRBV7-8 to TRBJ2-7, with D tentatively TRBD1 (6 bases). The CDR3 has 15 amino acids. Trimming pared 2 bases from V and 3 bases from J, leaving 14 bases between. Per the germline V gene, CDR1 is SGHVS and CDR2 is FQNEAQ. CDR3 amino acids: CASSLPRQARYEQYF. DNA of the CDR3: TGTGCCAGCAGCTTACCCCGACAGGCCCGCTACGAGCAGTACTTC.

Remarks on this clonotype: A read error is likely, as this CDR3 ends without the conserved phenylalanine or tryptophan. The limits of the CDR3 on the DNA are not certain, so only TCRdb's listed CDR3 is given. V gene TRBV5-1 combines with J gene TRBJ1-1. CDR1 is SGHRS, CDR2 YFSETQ, per germline. The CDR3 is 13 residues long, ends included. CDR3 region: CASSLGGNTEALV.

This clonotype has ten or more counts. V is TRBV20-1 and J is TRBJ2-4; D might be TRBD1 (7 bases). The CDR3 runs to 14 residues. Trimming took 1 base from V and 3 from J, leaving 10 bases between them. The germline CDR1 and CDR2 sequences are DFQATT and SNEGSKA (reference sequence). The CDR3 protein is CSARGQGGKNIQYF. Written as DNA, the CDR3 is TGCAGTGCTAGAGGACAGGGAGGCAAAAACATTCAGTACTTC.

In its sample, this clonotype was seen many times. The chain carries TRBV10-3 and TRBJ1-2; TRBD1 matches 8 bases. V trimming: 11 bases; J trimming: 6 bases; junction bases outside the gene matches: 14. This CDR3 is 14 amino acids long. In germline, CDR1 is ENHRY, CDR2 SYGVKD. For the CDR3, the DNA is TGTGCCCTAGAGGACGGGACAGGTCGTAATGGCTACACCTTC. Its protein product is CALEDGTGRNGYTF.

This clonotype appeared a single time. This clone may be a read error of a much larger clone one base away. The chain carries TRBV18 and TRBJ1-5; no clear D gene. Germline CDR1 KGHSH, CDR2 LQKENI. This CDR3 has 15 residues. The CDR3 reads CASSPPGYSNQPEHF. Written as DNA, the CDR3 is TGTGCCAGCTCACCCCCGGGATATAGCAATCAGCCCGAGCATTTT.

Many counts were recorded for this clonotype. J is TRBJ1-2 and V is TRBV28; D uncertain. The CDR3 has 12 residues. The V end lost 1 base, the J end lost 4 bases, and 4 bases lay between the germline ends. From germline, CDR1 is MDHEN and CDR2 SYDVKM. CDR3 residues: CASSLLAYGYTF. In DNA, the CDR3 is TGTGCCAGCAGTTTATTGGCCTATGGCTACACCTTC.

This clonotype was seen a handful of times. Relative to the germline gene, one junction end is altered; a read error may explain this. The genes are TRBV28 and TRBJ2-4; D is uncertain. CDR1 MDHEN and CDR2 SYDVKM come from the germline V gene. This CDR3 contains 15 residues. The CDR3 protein is CASSLGLAAKNIKYF. The DNA for the CDR3 is TGTGCCAGCAGTTTGGGTTTAGCAGCCAAAAACATTAAGTACTTC.

This clonotype was picked up many times. The chain uses TRBV4-2 and TRBJ2-7; 12 nucleotides agree with TRBD2. V gave up 1 base and J gave up 5 bases; unmatched junction bases: 9. Germline values: CDR1 LGHNA, CDR2 YNFKEQ. This CDR3 comprises 17 residues. The CDR3 sequence: CASSQGALAGGLNEQYF. CDR3 DNA: TGTGCCAGCAGCCAAGGGGCGCTAGCGGGGGGGCTGAACGAGCAGTACTTC.

For this clonotype: The germline gene is not matched at one end of the junction; a read error may be the cause. CDR3 protein: CASRALGGTGELCF. Written as DNA, the CDR3 is TGTGCCTCGAGAGCGCTGGGCGGCACCGGGGAGCTGTGTTTT. The chain has TRBV15 and TRBJ2-2, with D perhaps matching TRBD2 (5 bases). The CDR3 contains 14 residues. Germline V gene lookup returns CDR1 LNHNV and CDR2 YYDKDF (reference sequence).

Ten or more counts support this clonotype. Mismatch with germline at one junction end may stem from a read error. The V and J genes are TRBV29-1 and TRBJ1-2; weak D call: TRBD1 (6 bases). The CDR3 has 14 residues. The germline CDR1 and CDR2 sequences are SQVTM and ANQGSEA. The CDR3: CSVEGGTGGNGYTF. CDR3 nucleotide sequence: TGCAGCGTGGAAGGGGGGACCGGAGGGAATGGCTACACCTTC.

This clonotype has at least ten counts. This chain links TRBV20-1 with TRBJ2-5; 10 nucleotides agree with TRBD1. V lost 4 bases, J lost 4 bases, and 9 bases stayed unmatched. This CDR3 is 15 amino acids long. CDR1 is DFQATT and CDR2 is SNEGSKA in the germline V gene (reference sequence). The CDR3 region is CSANNRQGAGETQYF. CDR3 in DNA: TGCAGTGCTAACAATCGACAGGGGGCAGGAGAGACCCAGTACTTC.

This chain links TRBV7-8 with TRBJ2-7, with 7 bases matching TRBD2. Looked up from germline, CDR1 is SGHVS and CDR2 is FQNEAQ. The CDR3 has 17 residues. V was pared by 4 bases and J by 6 bases, with 18 bases of the junction left unmatched. CDR3 protein: CASSSLVGGTALGEQYF. The CDR3 DNA reads TGTGCCAGCAGCTCCCTAGTGGGGGGGACTGCCTTAGGCGAGCAGTACTTC.

This clonotype was observed many times. The CDR3 sequence is CASSERGGYEQYF. CDR3 bases: TGTGCCAGCAGTGAACGTGGCGGCTACGAGCAGTACTTC. The rearrangement joins TRBV6-1 to TRBJ2-7; no clear D gene. V was shortened by 2 bases and J by 3 bases, with 8 bases between the two germline ends. Germline V gene data show CDR1 as MNHNS and CDR2 as SASEGT. The CDR3 contains 13 residues.

The sample holds many counts of this clonotype. The rearrangement joins TRBV15 to TRBJ2-2; D perhaps matches TRBD1 (5 bases). Per germline, CDR1 LNHNV and CDR2 YYDKDF (reference sequence). V lost 3 bases, J lost 0 bases, and 11 bases lay in between. There are 16 residues in the CDR3. The CDR3 here is CATSSPTASNTGELFF. The DNA of the CDR3 is TGTGCCACCAGCAGCCCGACAGCGTCGAACACCGGGGAGCTGTTTTTT.

This clonotype has ten or more counts. The genes are TRBV18 and TRBJ2-5, with 15 bases lining up with TRBD2. The germline gives CDR1 KGHSH, CDR2 LQKENI. Trimming removed 5 bases from V and 3 bases from J; junction bases left unmatched: 4. This CDR3 comprises 16 residues. The DNA of the CDR3 is TGTGCCAGCTCATCGGGACTAGCGGGGGGCGAAGAGACCCAGTACTTC. This encodes CASSSGLAGGEETQYF. Using reference TRBV18 and TRBJ2-5 for the parts outside the CDR3, the full variable domain is NAGVMQNPRHLVRRRGQEARLRCSPMKGHSHVYWYRQLPEEGLKFMVYLQKENIIDESGMPKERFSAEFPKEGPSILRIQQVVRGDSAAYFCASSSGLAGGEETQYFGPGTRLLVL.

This clonotype was seen repeatedly, ten times or more. The chain carries TRBV29-1 and TRBJ1-1; possibly TRBD1 for D (6 bases). There are 13 residues in the CDR3. Per germline, CDR1 SQVTM and CDR2 ANQGSEA. Trimming left V 8 bases short and J 1 base short, with 14 bases between. For the CDR3, the DNA is TGCAGCCTTTCCAGGGGTTGGAACACTGAAGCTTTCTTT. It yields the protein CSLSRGWNTEAFF.

At least ten counts were recorded for this clonotype. The V call is TRBV11-2, the J call TRBJ2-5, with a weak D call TRBD1 (6 bases). V dropped 4 bases and J dropped 7 bases, with 16 bases sitting between them. The length of the CDR3 is 14 residues. Germline lookup yields CDR1 SGHAT and CDR2 FQNNGV. In DNA, the CDR3 is TGTGCCAGCAGCTCATACAGGGTCGGCGGGACCCAGTACTTC. Protein sequence: CASSSYRVGGTQYF.

This clonotype was seen many times. The CDR3 DNA reads as TGTGCCAGTAGTATTGGGGGACGCTCTGGAAACACCATATATTTT. This translates into CASSIGGRSGNTIYF. The chain is built from TRBV19 and TRBJ1-3; D may be TRBD1 (5 bases). The germline V and J ends were trimmed by 3 bases and 0 bases, with 9 bases remaining between them. The CDR3 extends over 15 amino acids. Germline V gives CDR1 LNHDA, CDR2 SQIVND (reference sequence).

This clonotype was picked up many times. This chain joins TRBV12-3 or TRBV12-4 and TRBJ2-7; D unresolved. CDR3 size: 13 residues. V was clipped by 3 bases and J by 4 bases, with 10 bases between them. The CDR3 DNA follows: TGTGCCAGCAGTTTGTCTCCGGAATACGAGCAGTACTTC. Translating gives CASSLSPEYEQYF.

The chain has TRBV11-3 and TRBJ2-7, with D tentatively TRBD1 (6 bases). V was cut by 1 base and J by 4 bases, with 17 bases left in between. This CDR3 is 16 amino acids long. Per germline, CDR1 SGHNT and CDR2 YENEEA. The CDR3 region is CASSLGGRGRGYEQYF. The CDR3 bases are TGTGCCAGCAGCTTAGGAGGCAGGGGTAGGGGTTACGAGCAGTACTTC.

V gene TRBV25-1 combines with J gene TRBJ1-6; 9 bases agree with TRBD1. The CDR3 is made up of 16 amino acids. CDR1 is MGHDK and CDR2 is SYGVNS in the germline V gene. V lost 2 bases, J lost 6 bases, and 5 bases stayed unmatched. The CDR3 is CASSELGQGVNSPLHF. The CDR3 DNA reads TGTGCCAGCAGTGAACTGGGACAGGGCGTTAATTCACCCCTCCACTTT.

This clonotype has ten or more counts. The chain employs TRBV4-1 and TRBJ2-2; tentatively, D is TRBD1 (6 bases). Per germline, CDR1 MGHRA and CDR2 YSYEKL. Trimming removed 0 bases from V and 4 bases from J, with 9 bases in between. The CDR3 contains 15 residues. CDR3 sequence reads: CASSQDQGSTGELFF. CDR3 bases: TGCGCCAGCAGCCAAGATCAGGGGAGCACCGGGGAGCTGTTTTTT.

This clonotype was found many times. This rearrangement joins TRBV5-1 to TRBJ2-5, with D unclear. The germline CDR1 and CDR2 sequences are SGHRS and YFSETQ. The V gene lost 1 base and the J gene lost 5 bases, with 18 bases spanning the gap. The CDR3 has 16 residues. The CDR3, as DNA: TGCGCCAGCAGCTTGATGGGGTCTTCCCCCGGGGAGACCCAGTACTTC. The encoded protein is CASSLMGSSPGETQYF.

The table lists this clonotype with a few counts. This chain links TRBV18 with TRBJ1-1; 7 positions match TRBD1. This CDR3 comprises 17 residues. J was trimmed by 4 bases and V by 3 bases; bases with no gene match: 14. Germline CDR1 reads KGHSH; CDR2 reads LQKENI. The CDR3 DNA follows: TGTGCCAGCTCACCGTGGGACAGCGGGATGGGAGGCACTGAAGCTTTCTTT. Amino acid sequence: CASSPWDSGMGGTEAFF.

This clonotype was detected many times. J is TRBJ2-5 and V is TRBV7-9; 8 bases match TRBD2. The germline V gene encodes CDR1 SEHNR and CDR2 FQNEAQ (reference sequence). This CDR3 is built from 16 residues. V lost 5 bases and J lost 2; bases outside the gene matches: 10. CDR3 nucleotide sequence: TGTGCCAGCAGCCCCCCGGGACTAGTGGGTCAAGAGACCCAGTACTTC. Translated: CASSPPGLVGQETQYF.

In this sample, this clonotype turned up a few times. The gene calls are TRBV3-1 and TRBJ2-7; TRBD2 agrees at 7 bases. The CDR3 is 14 residues long. CDR1 LGHDT and CDR2 YNNKEL come from the germline V gene (reference sequence). With V trimmed by 6 bases and J by 0 bases, 5 bases remained unmatched. The CDR3 sequence: CASSPGRISYEQYF. The CDR3 DNA is TGTGCCAGCAGTCCCGGGAGGATCTCCTACGAGCAGTACTTC.

Ten or more counts support this clonotype. The rearrangement joins TRBV5-4 to TRBJ1-2; 7 bases line up with TRBD1. Germline-derived CDR1 and CDR2 are SGHNT and YYREEE (reference sequence). After removal of 6 bases from V and 8 bases from J, the junction contained 7 bases not matched to a gene. The CDR3 has 12 amino acids. CDR3 sequence: CASTQTGWGYTF. The CDR3 nucleotides read TGTGCCAGCACCCAGACAGGGTGGGGCTACACCTTC.

This clonotype appeared many times. V is TRBV20-1 and J is TRBJ1-1; D ambiguous. This CDR3 has 13 residues. V dropped 3 bases and J dropped 1 base, with 9 bases sitting between them. CDR1 and CDR2 from the germline V gene are DFQATT and SNEGSKA (reference sequence). DNA for the CDR3: TGCAGTGCTAGTATTATGAGGAACACTGAAGCTTTCTTT. As protein: CSASIMRNTEAFF.

This clonotype has at least ten counts. This chain uses TRBV18 with TRBJ1-1, with TRBD1 as a possible D gene (5 bases). Germline CDR1 reads KGHSH; CDR2 reads LQKENI. V gave up 2 bases and J gave up 6 bases, with 13 bases separating them. The CDR3 runs to 14 residues. CDR3 DNA: TGTGCCAGCTCACCAGACCAGGGAGGCGCTGAAGCTTTCTTT. Translating it yields CASSPDQGGAEAFF.